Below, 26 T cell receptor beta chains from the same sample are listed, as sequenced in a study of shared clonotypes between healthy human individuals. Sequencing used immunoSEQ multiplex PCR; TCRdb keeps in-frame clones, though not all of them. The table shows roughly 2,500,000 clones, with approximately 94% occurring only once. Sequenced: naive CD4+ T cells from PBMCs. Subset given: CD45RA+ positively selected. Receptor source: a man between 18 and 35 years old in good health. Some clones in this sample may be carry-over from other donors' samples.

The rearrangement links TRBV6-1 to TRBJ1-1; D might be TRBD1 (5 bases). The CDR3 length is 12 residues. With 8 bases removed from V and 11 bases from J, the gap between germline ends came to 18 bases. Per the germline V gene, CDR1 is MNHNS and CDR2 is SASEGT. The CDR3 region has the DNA TGTGCCAGCGGTAGGACTCAGGGTGGGGCTTTCTTT. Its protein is CASGRTQGGAFF.

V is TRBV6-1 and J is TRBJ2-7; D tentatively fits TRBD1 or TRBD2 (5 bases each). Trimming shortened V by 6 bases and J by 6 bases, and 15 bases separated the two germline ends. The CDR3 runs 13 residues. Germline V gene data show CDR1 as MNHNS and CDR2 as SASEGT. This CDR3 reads CASRTGPPIEQYF. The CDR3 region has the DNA TGTGCCAGCAGGACGGGACCGCCTATCGAGCAGTACTTC.

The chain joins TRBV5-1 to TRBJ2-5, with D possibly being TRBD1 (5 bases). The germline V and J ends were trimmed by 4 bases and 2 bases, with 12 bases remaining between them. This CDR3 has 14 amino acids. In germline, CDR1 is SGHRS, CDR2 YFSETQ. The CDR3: CASSTQTEQETQYF. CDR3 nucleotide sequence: TGCGCCAGCAGCACCCAGACAGAACAAGAGACCCAGTACTTC.

The CDR3 region has the DNA TGCGCCAGCACCAGCGGACAGGGGATCCCTGAAGCTTTCTTT. Translation: CASTSGQGIPEAFF. This sequence joins TRBV5-1 and TRBJ1-1, with 9 bases fitting TRBD1. The CDR3 covers 14 residues. Germline CDR1 is SGHRS and CDR2 is YFSETQ. Germline trimming cut 6 bases from V and 6 bases from J; bases unmatched to any gene: 9.

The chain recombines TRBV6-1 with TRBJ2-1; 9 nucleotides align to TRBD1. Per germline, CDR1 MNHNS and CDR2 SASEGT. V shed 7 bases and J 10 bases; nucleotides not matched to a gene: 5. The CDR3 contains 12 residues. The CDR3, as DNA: TGTGCCAGCACTAAGGACAGGGGCGAGCAGTTCTTC. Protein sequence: CASTKDRGEQFF.

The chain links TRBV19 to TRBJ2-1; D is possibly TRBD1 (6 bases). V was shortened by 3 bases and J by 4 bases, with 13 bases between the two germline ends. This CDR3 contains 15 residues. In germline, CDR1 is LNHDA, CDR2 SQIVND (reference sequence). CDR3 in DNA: TGTGCCAGTAGTATTGAACAGGGTCTTTACAATGAGCAGTTCTTC. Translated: CASSIEQGLYNEQFF.

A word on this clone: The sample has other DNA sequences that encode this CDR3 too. The CDR3 reads CASSLGLAGVETQYF. The CDR3 nucleotides read TGCGCCAGCAGCTTGGGACTAGCGGGAGTGGAGACCCAGTACTTC. V and J are TRBV5-1 and TRBJ2-5, with 12 positions matching TRBD2. After removal of 0 bases from V and 5 bases from J, the junction contained 2 bases not matched to a gene. The CDR3 length is 15 residues. Germline lookup yields CDR1 SGHRS and CDR2 YFSETQ. The full variable domain, with the rest looked up from reference TRBV5-1 and TRBJ2-5, is KAGVTQTPRYLIKTRGQQVTLSCSPISGHRSVSWYQQTPGQGLQFLFEYFSETQRNKGNFPGRFSGRQFSNSRSEMNVSTLELGDSALYLCASSLGLAGVETQYFGPGTRLLVL.

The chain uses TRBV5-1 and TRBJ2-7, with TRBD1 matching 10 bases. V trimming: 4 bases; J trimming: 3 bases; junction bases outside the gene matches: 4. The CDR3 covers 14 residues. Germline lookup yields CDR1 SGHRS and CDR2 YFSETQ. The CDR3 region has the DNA TGCGCCAGCAGCCGAGGACAGGGGGTCTACGAGCAGTACTTC. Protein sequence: CASSRGQGVYEQYF.

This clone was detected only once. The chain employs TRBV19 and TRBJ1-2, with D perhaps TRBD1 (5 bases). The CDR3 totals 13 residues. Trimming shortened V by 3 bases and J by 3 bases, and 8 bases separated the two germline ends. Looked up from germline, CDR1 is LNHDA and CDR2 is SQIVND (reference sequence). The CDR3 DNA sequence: TGTGCCAGTAGTATGGACACCTACTATGGCTACACCTTC. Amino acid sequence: CASSMDTYYGYTF. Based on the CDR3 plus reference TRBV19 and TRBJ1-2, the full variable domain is DGGITQSPKYLFRKEGQNVTLSCEQNLNHDAMYWYRQDPGQGLRLIYYSQIVNDFQKGDIAEGYSVSREKKESFPLTVTSAQKNPTAFYLCASSMDTYYGYTFGSGTRLTVV.

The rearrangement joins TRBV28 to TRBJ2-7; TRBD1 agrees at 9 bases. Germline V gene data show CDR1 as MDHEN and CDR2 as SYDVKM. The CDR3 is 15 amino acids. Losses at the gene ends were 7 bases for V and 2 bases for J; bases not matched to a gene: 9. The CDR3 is CASTGPGTGTYEQYF. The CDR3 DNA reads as TGTGCCAGCACGGGGCCTGGGACAGGGACCTACGAGCAGTACTTC.

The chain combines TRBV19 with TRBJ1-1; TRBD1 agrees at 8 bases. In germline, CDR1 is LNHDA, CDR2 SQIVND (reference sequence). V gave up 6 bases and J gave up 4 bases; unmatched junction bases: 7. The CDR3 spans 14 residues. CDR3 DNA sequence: TGTGCCAGTAGGATACAGGGGGGAAGCACTGAAGCTTTCTTT. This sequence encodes CASRIQGGSTEAFF. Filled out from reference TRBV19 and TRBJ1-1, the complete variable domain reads DGGITQSPKYLFRKEGQNVTLSCEQNLNHDAMYWYRQDPGQGLRLIYYSQIVNDFQKGDIAEGYSVSREKKESFPLTVTSAQKNPTAFYLCASRIQGGSTEAFFGQGTRLTVV.

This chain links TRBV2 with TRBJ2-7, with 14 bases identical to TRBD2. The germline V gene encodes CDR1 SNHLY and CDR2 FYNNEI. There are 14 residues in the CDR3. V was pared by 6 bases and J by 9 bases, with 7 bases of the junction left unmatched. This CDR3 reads CASRGLAGALGQYF. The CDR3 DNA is TGTGCCAGCAGGGGACTAGCGGGGGCCTTGGGGCAGTACTTC. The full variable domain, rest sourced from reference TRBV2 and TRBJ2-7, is EPEVTQTPSHQVTQMGQEVILRCVPISNHLYFYWYRQILGQKVEFLVSFYNNEISEKSEIFDDQFSVERPDGSNFTLKIRSTKLEDSAMYFCASRGLAGALGQYFGPGTRLTVT.

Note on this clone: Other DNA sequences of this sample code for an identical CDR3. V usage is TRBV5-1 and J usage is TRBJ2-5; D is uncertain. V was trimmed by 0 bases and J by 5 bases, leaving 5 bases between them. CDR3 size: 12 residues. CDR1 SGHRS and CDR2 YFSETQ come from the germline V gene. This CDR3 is CASSLALETQYF. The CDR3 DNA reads TGCGCCAGCAGCTTGGCGTTGGAGACCCAGTACTTC.

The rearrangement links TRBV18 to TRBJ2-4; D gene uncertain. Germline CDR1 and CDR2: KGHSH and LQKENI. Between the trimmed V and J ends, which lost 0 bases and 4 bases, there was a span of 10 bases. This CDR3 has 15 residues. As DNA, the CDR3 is TGTGCCAGCTCACCACCTGGCACCCAGAAAAACATTCAGTACTTC. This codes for CASSPPGTQKNIQYF.

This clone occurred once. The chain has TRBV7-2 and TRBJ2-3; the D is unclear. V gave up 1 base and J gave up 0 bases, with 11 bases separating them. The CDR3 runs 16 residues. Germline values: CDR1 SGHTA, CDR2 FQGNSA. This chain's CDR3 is CASSLDGPSSTDTQYF. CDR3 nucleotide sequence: TGTGCCAGCAGCTTAGACGGGCCAAGTAGCACAGATACGCAGTATTTT.

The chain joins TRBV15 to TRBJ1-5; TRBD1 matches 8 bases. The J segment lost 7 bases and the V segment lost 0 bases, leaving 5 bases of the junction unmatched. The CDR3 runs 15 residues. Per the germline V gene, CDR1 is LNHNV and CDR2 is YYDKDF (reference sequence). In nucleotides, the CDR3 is TGTGCCACCAGCAGAGAGTCAGGGGGCGCCCAGCCCCAGCATTTT. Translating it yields CATSRESGGAQPQHF.

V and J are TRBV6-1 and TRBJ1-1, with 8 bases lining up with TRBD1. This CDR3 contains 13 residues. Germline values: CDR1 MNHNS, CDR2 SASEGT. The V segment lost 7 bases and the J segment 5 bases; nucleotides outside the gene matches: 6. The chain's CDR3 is CASNRQGKTEAFF. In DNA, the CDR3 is TGTGCCAGCAATCGACAGGGGAAAACTGAAGCTTTCTTT.

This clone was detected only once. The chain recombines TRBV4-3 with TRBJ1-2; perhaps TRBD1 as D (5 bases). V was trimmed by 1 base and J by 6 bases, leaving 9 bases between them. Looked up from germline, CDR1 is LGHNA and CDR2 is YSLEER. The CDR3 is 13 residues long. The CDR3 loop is CASSQVGGDGYTF. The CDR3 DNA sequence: TGCGCCAGCAGCCAAGTCGGGGGAGATGGCTACACCTTC.

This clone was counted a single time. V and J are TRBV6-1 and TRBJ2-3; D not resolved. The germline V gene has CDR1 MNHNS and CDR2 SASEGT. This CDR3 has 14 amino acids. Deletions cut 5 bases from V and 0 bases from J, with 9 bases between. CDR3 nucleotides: TGTGCCAGCAGTTCCGAGAGGAGCACAGATACGCAGTATTTT. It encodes CASSSERSTDTQYF.

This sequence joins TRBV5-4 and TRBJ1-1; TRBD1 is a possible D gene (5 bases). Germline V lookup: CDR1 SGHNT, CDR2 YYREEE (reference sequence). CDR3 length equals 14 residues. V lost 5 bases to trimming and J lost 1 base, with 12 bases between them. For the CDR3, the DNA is TGTGCCAGCAGGCAAACCGGGGCGAACACTGAAGCTTTCTTT. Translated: CASRQTGANTEAFF.

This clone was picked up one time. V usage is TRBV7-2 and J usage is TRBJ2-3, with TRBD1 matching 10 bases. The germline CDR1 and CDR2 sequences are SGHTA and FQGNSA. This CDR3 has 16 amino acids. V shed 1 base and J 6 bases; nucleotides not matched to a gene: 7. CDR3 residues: CASSLEPTGGVDTQYF. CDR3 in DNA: TGTGCCAGCAGCTTAGAACCGACAGGGGGCGTGGATACGCAGTATTTT.

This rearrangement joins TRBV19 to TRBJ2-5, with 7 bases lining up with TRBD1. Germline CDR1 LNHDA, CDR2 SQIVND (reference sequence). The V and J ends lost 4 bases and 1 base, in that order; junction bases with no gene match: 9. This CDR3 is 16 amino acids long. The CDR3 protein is CASSRSTGAPQETQYF. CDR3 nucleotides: TGTGCCAGTAGTAGATCAACAGGGGCTCCCCAAGAGACCCAGTACTTC.

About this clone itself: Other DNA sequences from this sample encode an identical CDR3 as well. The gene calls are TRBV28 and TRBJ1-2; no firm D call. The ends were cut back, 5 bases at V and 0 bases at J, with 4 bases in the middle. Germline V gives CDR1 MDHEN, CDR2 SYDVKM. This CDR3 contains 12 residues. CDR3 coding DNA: TGTGCCAGCAGTCCCTCTAACTATGGCTACACCTTC. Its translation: CASSPSNYGYTF.

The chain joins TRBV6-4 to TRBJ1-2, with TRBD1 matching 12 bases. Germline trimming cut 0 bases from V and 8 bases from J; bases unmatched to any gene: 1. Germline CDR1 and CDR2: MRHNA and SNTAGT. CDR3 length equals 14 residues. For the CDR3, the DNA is TGTGCCAGCAGTGACTCGGGGACAGGGGGCGGCTACACCTTC. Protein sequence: CASSDSGTGGGYTF.

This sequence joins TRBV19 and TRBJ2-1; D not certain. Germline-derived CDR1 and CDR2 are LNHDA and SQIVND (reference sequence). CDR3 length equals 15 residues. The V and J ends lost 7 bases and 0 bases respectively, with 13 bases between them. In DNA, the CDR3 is TGTGCCAGTACCTTGGCAGATAGCTCCTACAATGAGCAGTTCTTC. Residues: CASTLADSSYNEQFF.

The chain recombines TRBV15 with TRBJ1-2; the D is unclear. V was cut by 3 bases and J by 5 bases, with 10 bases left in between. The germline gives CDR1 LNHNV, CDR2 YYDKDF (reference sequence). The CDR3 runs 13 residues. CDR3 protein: CATSSRLLYGYTF. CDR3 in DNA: TGTGCCACCAGCAGTCGACTTTTATATGGCTACACCTTC.